This T cell receptor (beta chain) was sequenced during a study of shared clonotypes between healthy human individuals. In the CD4+ fraction, cells were divided into CD45RA+ naive and CD45RA-negative memory subsets. Data came from immunoSEQ multiplex PCR; TCRdb stores just in-frame clones and leaves some out. The sample gives roughly 650,000 clones, more than 95% of which show up once; approximately 0.057% is in the top ten. Germline lookup yields CDR1 MNHEY and CDR2 SMNVEV (reference sequence). This CDR3 is 14 amino acids long. Trimming stripped 5 bases from V and 4 bases from J, with 14 bases between.

Specimen: naive CD4+ T cells sorted from blood. This sample's subset: CD45RA+ positively selected. The receptor's source is a woman aged 25 to 39 in good health. The chain has TRBV27 and TRBJ1-2; D is unresolved. CDR3 protein: CASSPGRLSYGYTF. In DNA form, the CDR3 reads TGTGCCAGCAGTCCCGGCCGCCTCTCCTATGGCTACACCTTC.